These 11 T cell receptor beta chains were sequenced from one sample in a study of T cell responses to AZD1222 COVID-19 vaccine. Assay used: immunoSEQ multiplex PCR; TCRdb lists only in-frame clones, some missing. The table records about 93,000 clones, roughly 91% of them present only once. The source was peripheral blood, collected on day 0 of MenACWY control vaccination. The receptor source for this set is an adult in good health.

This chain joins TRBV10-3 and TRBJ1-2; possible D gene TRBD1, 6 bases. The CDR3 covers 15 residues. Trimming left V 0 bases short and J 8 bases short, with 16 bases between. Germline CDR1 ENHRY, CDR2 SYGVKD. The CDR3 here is CAISESTGGVIGYTF. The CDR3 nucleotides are TGTGCCATCAGTGAGTCGACGGGGGGCGTTATCGGCTACACCTTC.

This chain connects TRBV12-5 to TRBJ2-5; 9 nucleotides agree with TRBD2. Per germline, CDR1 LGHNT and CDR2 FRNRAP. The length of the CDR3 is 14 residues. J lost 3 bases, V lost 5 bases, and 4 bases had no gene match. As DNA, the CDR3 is TGTGCTAGTGGTCCCGGGACTAGCAAAGAGACCCAGTACTTC. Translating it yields CASGPGTSKETQYF.

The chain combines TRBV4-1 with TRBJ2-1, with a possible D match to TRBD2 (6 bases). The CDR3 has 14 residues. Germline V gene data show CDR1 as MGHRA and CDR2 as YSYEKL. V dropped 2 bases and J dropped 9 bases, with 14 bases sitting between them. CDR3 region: CASSQLVGGAEQFF. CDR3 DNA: TGCGCCAGCAGCCAACTGGTGGGAGGCGCTGAGCAGTTCTTC.

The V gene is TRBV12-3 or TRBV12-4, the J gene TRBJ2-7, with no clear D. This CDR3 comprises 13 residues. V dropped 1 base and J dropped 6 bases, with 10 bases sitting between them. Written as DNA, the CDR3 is TGTGCCAGCAGTTTAGGATGGACCTCCGAGCAGTACTTC. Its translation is CASSLGWTSEQYF.

CDR3 amino acids: CASSSRVSYGYTF. CDR3 nucleotides: TGTGCCAGCAGCTCCAGGGTCTCCTATGGCTACACCTTC. This rearrangement joins TRBV7-2 to TRBJ1-2, with D possibly TRBD1 on 5 matching bases. V lost 4 bases, J lost 4 bases, and 10 bases lay in between. This CDR3 region has 13 residues. Germline values: CDR1 SGHTA, CDR2 FQGNSA.

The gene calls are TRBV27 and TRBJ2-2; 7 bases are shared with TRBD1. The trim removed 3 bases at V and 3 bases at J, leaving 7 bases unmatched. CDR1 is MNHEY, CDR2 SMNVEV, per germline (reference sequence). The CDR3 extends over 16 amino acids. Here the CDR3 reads CASSLAGTVYTGELFF. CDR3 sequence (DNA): TGTGCCAGCAGTTTGGCCGGGACAGTGTACACCGGGGAGCTGTTTTTT.

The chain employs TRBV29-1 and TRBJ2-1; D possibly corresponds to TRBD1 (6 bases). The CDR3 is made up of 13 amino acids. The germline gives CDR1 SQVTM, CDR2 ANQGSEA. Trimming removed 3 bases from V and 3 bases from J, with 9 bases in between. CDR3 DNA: TGCAGCGTTGACAGGGGCGACTACAATGAGCAGTTCTTC. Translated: CSVDRGDYNEQFF.

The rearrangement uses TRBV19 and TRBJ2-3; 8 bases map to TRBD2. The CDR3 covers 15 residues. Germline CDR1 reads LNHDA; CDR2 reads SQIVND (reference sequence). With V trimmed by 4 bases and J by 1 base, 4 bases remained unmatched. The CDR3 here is CASSTLTSGTDTQYF. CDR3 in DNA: TGTGCCAGTAGTACCCTGACTAGCGGCACAGATACGCAGTATTTT.

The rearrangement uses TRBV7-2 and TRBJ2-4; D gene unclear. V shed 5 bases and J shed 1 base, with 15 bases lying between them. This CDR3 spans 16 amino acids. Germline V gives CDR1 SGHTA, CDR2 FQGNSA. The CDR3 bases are TGTGCCAGCAGCGGAGCCGGAATCCGTGCCAAAAACATTCAGTACTTC. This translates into CASSGAGIRAKNIQYF. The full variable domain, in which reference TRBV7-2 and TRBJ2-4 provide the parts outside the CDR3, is GAGVSQSPSNKVTEKGKDVELRCDPISGHTALYWYRQSLGQGLEFLIYFQGNSAPDKSGLPSDRFSAERTGGSVSTLTIQRTQQEDSAVYLCASSGAGIRAKNIQYFGAGTRLSVL.

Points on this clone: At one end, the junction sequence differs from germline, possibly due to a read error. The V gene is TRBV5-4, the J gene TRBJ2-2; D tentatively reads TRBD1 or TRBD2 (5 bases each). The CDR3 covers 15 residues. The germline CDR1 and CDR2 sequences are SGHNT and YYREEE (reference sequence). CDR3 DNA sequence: TGTGCCAGCAGCAAGGCCGGGACGAAGACCGGGGAGCTGTTTTTT. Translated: CASSKAGTKTGELFF.

Here the CDR3 reads CASSADQTPVRGYTF. The CDR3 DNA sequence: TGTGCCAGCAGCGCAGACCAGACACCGGTGAGGGGCTACACCTTC. This chain links TRBV11-3 with TRBJ1-2; D is ambiguous. The CDR3 extends over 15 amino acids. The V end lost 5 bases, the J end lost 8 bases, and 21 bases lay between the germline ends. Looked up from germline, CDR1 is SGHNT and CDR2 is YENEEA.